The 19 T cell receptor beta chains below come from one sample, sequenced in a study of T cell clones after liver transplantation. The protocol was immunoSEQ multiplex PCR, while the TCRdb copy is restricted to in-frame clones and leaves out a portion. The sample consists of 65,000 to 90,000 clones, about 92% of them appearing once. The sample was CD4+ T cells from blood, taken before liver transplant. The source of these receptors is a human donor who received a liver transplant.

Here the CDR3 DNA reads TGTGCCACCTCGGGACTAGCGGGAGTAGCCGGGGAGCTGTTTTTT. Protein: CATSGLAGVAGELFF. This sequence joins TRBV30 and TRBJ2-2; 14 bases align to TRBD2. The CDR3 spans 15 residues. Looked up from germline, CDR1 is GTSNPN and CDR2 is SVGIG (reference sequence). V dropped 8 bases and J dropped 6; count of bases not matched to a gene: 8.

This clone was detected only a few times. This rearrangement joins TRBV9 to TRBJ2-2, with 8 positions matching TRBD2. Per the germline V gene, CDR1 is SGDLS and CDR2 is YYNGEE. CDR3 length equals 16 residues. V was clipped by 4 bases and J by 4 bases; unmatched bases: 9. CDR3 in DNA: TGTGCCAGCAGCCCACAGGGACTAGGGGTCACCGGGGAGCTGTTTTTT. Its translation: CASSPQGLGVTGELFF.

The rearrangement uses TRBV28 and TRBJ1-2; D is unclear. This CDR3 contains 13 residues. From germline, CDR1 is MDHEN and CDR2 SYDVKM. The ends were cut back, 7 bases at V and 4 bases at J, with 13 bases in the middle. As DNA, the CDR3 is TGTGCCAGCACCTTGGGGTGGACCTATGGCTACACCTTC. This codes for CASTLGWTYGYTF.

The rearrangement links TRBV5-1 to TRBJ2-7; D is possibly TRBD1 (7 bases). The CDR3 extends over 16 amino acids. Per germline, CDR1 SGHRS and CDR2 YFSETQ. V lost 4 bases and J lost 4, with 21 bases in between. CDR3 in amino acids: CASSQMTGNGGYEQYF. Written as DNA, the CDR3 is TGCGCCAGCAGCCAAATGACAGGGAATGGAGGGTACGAGCAGTACTTC.

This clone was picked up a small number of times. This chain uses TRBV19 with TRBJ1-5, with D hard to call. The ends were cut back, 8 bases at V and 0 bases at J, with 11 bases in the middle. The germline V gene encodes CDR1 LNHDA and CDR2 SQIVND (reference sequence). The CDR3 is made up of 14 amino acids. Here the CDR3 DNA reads TGTGCCAGTGAAGGGATTTATAGCAATCAGCCCCAGCATTTT. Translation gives CASEGIYSNQPQHF.

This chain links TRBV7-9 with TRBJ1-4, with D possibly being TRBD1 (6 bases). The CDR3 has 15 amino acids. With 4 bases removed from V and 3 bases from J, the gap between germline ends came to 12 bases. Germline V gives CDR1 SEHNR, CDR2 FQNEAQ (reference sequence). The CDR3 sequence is CASSSWGAANEKLFF. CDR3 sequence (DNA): TGTGCCAGCAGCTCTTGGGGGGCGGCTAATGAAAAACTGTTTTTT. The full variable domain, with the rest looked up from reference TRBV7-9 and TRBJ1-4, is DTGVSQNPRHKITKRGQNVTFRCDPISEHNRLYWYRQTLGQGPEFLTYFQNEAQLEKSRLLSDRFSAERPKGSFSTLEIQRTEQGDSAMYLCASSSWGAANEKLFFGSGTQLSVL.

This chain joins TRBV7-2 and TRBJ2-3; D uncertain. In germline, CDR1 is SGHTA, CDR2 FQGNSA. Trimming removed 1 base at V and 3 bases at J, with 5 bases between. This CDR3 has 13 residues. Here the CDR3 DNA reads TGTGCCAGCAGCTTAGATCGGACAGATACGCAGTATTTT. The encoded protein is CASSLDRTDTQYF.

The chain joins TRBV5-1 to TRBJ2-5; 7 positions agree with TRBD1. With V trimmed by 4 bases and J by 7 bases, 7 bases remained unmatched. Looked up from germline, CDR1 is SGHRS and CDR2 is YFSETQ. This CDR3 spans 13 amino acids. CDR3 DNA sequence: TGCGCCAGCAGCACCGACAGGGAGATGACCCAGTACTTC. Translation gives CASSTDREMTQYF.

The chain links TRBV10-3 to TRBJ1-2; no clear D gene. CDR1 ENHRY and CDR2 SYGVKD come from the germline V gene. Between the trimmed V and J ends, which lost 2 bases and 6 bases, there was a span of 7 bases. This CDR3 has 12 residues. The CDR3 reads CAISEGDHGYTF. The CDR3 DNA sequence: TGTGCCATCAGTGAGGGGGATCATGGCTACACCTTC.

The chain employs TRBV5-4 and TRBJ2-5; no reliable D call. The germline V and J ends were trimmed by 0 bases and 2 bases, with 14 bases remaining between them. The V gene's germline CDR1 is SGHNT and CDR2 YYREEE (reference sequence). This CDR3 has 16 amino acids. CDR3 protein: CASSLARFRAQETQYF. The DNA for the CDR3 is TGTGCCAGCAGCTTGGCTCGTTTCCGGGCGCAAGAGACCCAGTACTTC.

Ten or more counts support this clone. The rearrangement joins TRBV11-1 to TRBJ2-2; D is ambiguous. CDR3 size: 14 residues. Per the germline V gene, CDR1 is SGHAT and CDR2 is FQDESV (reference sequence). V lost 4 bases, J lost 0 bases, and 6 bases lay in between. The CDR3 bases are TGTGCCAGCAGCTCAGACCCGAACACCGGGGAGCTGTTTTTT. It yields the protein CASSSDPNTGELFF.

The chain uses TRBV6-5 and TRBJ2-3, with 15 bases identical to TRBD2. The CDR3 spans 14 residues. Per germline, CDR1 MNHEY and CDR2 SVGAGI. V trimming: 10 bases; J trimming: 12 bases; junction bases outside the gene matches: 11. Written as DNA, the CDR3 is TGTGCCACCGGCCCCGGGACTAGCGGGAGGCCCCAGTATTTT. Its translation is CATGPGTSGRPQYF.

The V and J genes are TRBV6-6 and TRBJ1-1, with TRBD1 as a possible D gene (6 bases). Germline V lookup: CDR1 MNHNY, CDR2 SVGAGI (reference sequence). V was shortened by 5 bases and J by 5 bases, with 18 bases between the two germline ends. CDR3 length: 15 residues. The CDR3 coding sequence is TGTGCCAGCAGTCCCCCGACCAGGGGTGGGACTGAAGCTTTCTTT. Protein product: CASSPPTRGGTEAFF.

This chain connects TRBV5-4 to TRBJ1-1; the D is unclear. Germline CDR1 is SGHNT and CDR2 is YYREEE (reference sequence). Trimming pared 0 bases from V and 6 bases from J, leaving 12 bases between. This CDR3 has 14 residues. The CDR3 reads CASSLVGPGAEAFF. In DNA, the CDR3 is TGTGCCAGCAGCTTGGTTGGACCTGGGGCTGAAGCTTTCTTT. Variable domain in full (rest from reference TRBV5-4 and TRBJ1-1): ETGVTQSPTHLIKTRGQQVTLRCSSQSGHNTVSWYQQALGQGPQFIFQYYREEENGRGNFPPRFSGLQFPNYSSELNVNALELDDSALYLCASSLVGPGAEAFFGQGTRLTVV.

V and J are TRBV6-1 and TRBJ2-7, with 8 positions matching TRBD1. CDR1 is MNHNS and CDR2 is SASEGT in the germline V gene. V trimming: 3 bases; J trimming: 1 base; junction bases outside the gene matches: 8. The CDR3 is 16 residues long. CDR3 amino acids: CASSDKRQGLSYEQYF. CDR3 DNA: TGTGCCAGCAGTGATAAGAGACAGGGGCTTTCCTACGAGCAGTACTTC.

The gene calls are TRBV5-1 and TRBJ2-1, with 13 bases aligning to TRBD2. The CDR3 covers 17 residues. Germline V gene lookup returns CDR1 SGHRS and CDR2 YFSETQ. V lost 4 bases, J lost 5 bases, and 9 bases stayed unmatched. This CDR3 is CASSPSGTSGIDNEQFF. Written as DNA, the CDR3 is TGCGCCAGCAGCCCCTCCGGGACTAGCGGGATTGACAATGAGCAGTTCTTC.

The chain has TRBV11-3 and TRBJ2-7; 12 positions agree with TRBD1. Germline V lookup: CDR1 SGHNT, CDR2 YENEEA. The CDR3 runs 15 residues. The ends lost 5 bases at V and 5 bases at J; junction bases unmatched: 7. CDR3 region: CASSQPGTGGNEQYF. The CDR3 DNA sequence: TGTGCCAGCAGCCAACCCGGGACAGGGGGCAACGAGCAGTACTTC.

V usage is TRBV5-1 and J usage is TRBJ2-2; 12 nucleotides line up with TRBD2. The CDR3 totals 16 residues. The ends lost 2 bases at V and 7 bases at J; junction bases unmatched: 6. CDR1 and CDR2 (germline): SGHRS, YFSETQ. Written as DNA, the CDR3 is TGCGCCAGCAGCTTTACTAGCGGGAGGATGGGCGGGGAGCTGTTTTTT. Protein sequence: CASSFTSGRMGGELFF.

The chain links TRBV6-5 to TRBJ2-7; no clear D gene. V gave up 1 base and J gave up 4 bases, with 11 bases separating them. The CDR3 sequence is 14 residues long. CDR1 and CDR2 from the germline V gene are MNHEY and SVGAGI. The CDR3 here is CASSYYGTRYEQYF. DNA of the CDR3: TGTGCCAGCAGTTACTACGGCACACGATACGAGCAGTACTTC.